Listed below are T cell receptor beta chains from one sample, sequenced in a study of PD-L1 blockade in urothelial cancer. TCRdb's table, derived via immunoSEQ multiplex PCR, lists solely in-frame clones and lacks some. Here the sample spans around 46,000 clones, 88% being singletons. This specimen was PBMCs, taken around atezolizumab (anti-PD-L1) treatment. The receptor source for this set is a man aged 55 to 70 with urothelial cancer. Each CDR3 is given with its conserved first and last residue. Fields, in order: V gene, clone size, D gene, J gene, CDR3 DNA, CDR3 protein. D genes are given only for firm matches. The listing skips clone size in some rows; elsewhere it reads once, few, many or a size class.

V: TRBV4-2
size: -
D: TRBD1
J: TRBJ2-7
DNA: TGTGCCAGCAGCCAAGGGTCGGACAGGGCACACTACGAGCAGTACTTC
CDR3: CASSQGSDRAHYEQYF

V: TRBV4-3
size: few
D: TRBD2
J: TRBJ2-1
DNA: TGCGCCAGCAGCCAAGGGGGGGGGAATGAGCAGTTCTTC
CDR3: CASSQGGGNEQFF

V: TRBV5-4
size: -
D: -
J: TRBJ2-5
DNA: TGTGCCAGCAGCTTACAGCGGGAAGAGACCCAGTACTTC
CDR3: CASSLQREETQYF

V: TRBV15
size: -
D: -
J: TRBJ1-5
DNA: TGTGCCACCGATCCCGGGTCGTCTTTAAATCAGCCCCAGCATTTT
CDR3: CATDPGSSLNQPQHF

V: TRBV5-8
size: -
D: -
J: TRBJ1-5
DNA: TGTGCCAGCAGCTTGGCTCTAGATTCGGTGGGTAGCAATCAGCCCCAGCATTTT
CDR3: CASSLALDSVGSNQPQHF

V: TRBV5-4
size: -
D: -
J: TRBJ2-5
DNA: TGTGCCAGCAGCTTGGGACAGGCGGTGGAGACCCAGTACTTC
CDR3: CASSLGQAVETQYF

V: TRBV5-1
size: -
D: -
J: TRBJ2-5
DNA: TGCGCCAGCAGCTTGGAGCCCCGCCAAGAGACCCAGTACTTC
CDR3: CASSLEPRQETQYF

V: TRBV27
size: once
D: -
J: TRBJ1-1
DNA: TGTGCCAGCAGTTTAAATCCAGGGGTGAACACTGAAGCTTTCTTT
CDR3: CASSLNPGVNTEAFF

V: TRBV19
size: -
D: TRBD2
J: TRBJ2-1
DNA: TGTGCCAGTAGTATAACAGCGGGAGTCTCCTACAATGAGCAGTTCTTC
CDR3: CASSITAGVSYNEQFF

V: TRBV6-1
size: -
D: -
J: TRBJ1-5
DNA: TGTGCCAGCAGTGAGCTTACAGGGTGGCAGCCCCAGCATTTT
CDR3: CASSELTGWQPQHF

V: TRBV4-3
size: -
D: -
J: TRBJ2-2
DNA: TGCGCCAGCAGCCAAGATGGAGGGTACACCGGGGAGCTGTTTTTT
CDR3: CASSQDGGYTGELFF

V: TRBV12-5
size: -
D: -
J: TRBJ1-3
DNA: TGTGCTAGCTCAGTGGGGCCCTTCTCTGGAAACACCATATATTTT
CDR3: CASSVGPFSGNTIYF